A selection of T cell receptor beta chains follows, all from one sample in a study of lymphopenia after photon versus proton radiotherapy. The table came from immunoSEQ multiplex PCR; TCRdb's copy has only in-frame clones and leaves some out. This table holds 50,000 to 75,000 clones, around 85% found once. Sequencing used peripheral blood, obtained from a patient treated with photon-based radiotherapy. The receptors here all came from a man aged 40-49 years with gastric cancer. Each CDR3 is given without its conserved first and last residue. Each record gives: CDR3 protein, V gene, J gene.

CDR3: ASSGGTEAF
V: TRBV9
J: TRBJ1-1

CDR3: ACDRDISPLH
V: TRBV30
J: TRBJ1-6

CDR3: ASNRDRGETQY
V: TRBV2
J: TRBJ2-5

CDR3: AIRATPNYGYT
V: TRBV10-3
J: TRBJ1-2

CDR3: ASSHPAGGRKETQY
V: TRBV4-1
J: TRBJ2-5

CDR3: ATSRATGGTGEQY
V: TRBV15
J: TRBJ2-7

CDR3: ASGGFSSYNEQF
V: TRBV12-5
J: TRBJ2-1

CDR3: AWGNSPLH
V: TRBV30
J: TRBJ1-6

CDR3: ASSQDRGGADTQY
V: TRBV4-3
J: TRBJ2-3

CDR3: ASSISGTENYGYT
V: TRBV27
J: TRBJ1-2

CDR3: AISELWRETQY
V: TRBV10-3
J: TRBJ2-5

CDR3: ASSASGGYTEAF
V: TRBV7-8
J: TRBJ1-1

CDR3: ASSHSSHYGYT
V: TRBV7-3
J: TRBJ1-2

CDR3: ASSVRQGATAF
V: TRBV27
J: TRBJ1-1

CDR3: ASSEAQTNTEAF
V: TRBV5-1
J: TRBJ1-1

CDR3: ASRRQDEKLF
V: TRBV2
J: TRBJ1-4

CDR3: ASSRGTNEQF
V: TRBV11-2
J: TRBJ2-1

CDR3: ASSDPTGTEF
V: TRBV6-1
J: TRBJ1-4

CDR3: ASSEAGGSNQPQH
V: TRBV6-1
J: TRBJ1-5

CDR3: ASSSRDRVSDEKLF
V: TRBV5-8
J: TRBJ1-4

CDR3: AISDRGALDEQY
V: TRBV10-3
J: TRBJ2-7

CDR3: AWRPFGTEAF
V: TRBV30
J: TRBJ1-1

CDR3: ASSPGQPDNEKLF
V: TRBV18
J: TRBJ1-4

CDR3: AITPSMNTEAF
V: TRBV10-3
J: TRBJ1-1

CDR3: ASSTSQGDTEAF
V: TRBV19
J: TRBJ1-1

CDR3: ASSIHEGDGELF
V: TRBV19
J: TRBJ2-2

CDR3: ASSVGGSYEQY
V: TRBV2
J: TRBJ2-7

CDR3: ASSWASGAPGDNEQF
V: TRBV11-3
J: TRBJ2-1

CDR3: ASSVASDTQY
V: TRBV9
J: TRBJ2-3

CDR3: ASSLEGADTQY
V: TRBV5-5
J: TRBJ2-3

CDR3: ASSYGGGQETQY
V: TRBV6-6
J: TRBJ2-5

CDR3: ASSSVTGVGTEAF
V: TRBV11-2
J: TRBJ1-1

CDR3: ASSLWRGTNQPQH
V: TRBV28
J: TRBJ1-5

CDR3: ASSSVGHSRSPLH
V: TRBV11-2
J: TRBJ1-6

CDR3: ASSLQGADQPQH
V: TRBV18
J: TRBJ1-5

CDR3: ASSPLGGASYEQY
V: TRBV5-1
J: TRBJ2-7

CDR3: ASSQGHARETQY
V: TRBV4-3
J: TRBJ2-5

CDR3: ASIGFSGGYRTQY
V: TRBV2
J: TRBJ2-3

CDR3: ASSQAQGWRNTIY
V: TRBV14
J: TRBJ1-3

CDR3: ASSGREGPRETQY
V: TRBV19
J: TRBJ2-5

CDR3: ASSQDIGQGADTQY
V: TRBV4-2
J: TRBJ2-3

CDR3: ASEAFQSPYEQY
V: TRBV9
J: TRBJ2-7

CDR3: ATNKGLAGAHQY
V: TRBV15
J: TRBJ2-5

CDR3: ASSLRGGQDGEKLF
V: TRBV5-4
J: TRBJ1-4

CDR3: ASSQLSDPRKRF
V: TRBV14
J: TRBJ2-1

CDR3: ASSQPGQETYEQY
V: TRBV5-4
J: TRBJ2-7

CDR3: ASSLGQGATNEKLF
V: TRBV6-6
J: TRBJ1-4

CDR3: ASSVGTNVYNEQF
V: TRBV9
J: TRBJ2-1

CDR3: ASTPGLPPDTQY
V: TRBV7-2
J: TRBJ2-3

CDR3: ASSESRDTGELF
V: TRBV25-1
J: TRBJ2-2

CDR3: ASSLAALALSADTQY
V: TRBV7-2
J: TRBJ2-3

CDR3: ASSYSAGGALGGYT
V: TRBV6-5
J: TRBJ1-2

CDR3: ASSLFPLTTPGETQY
V: TRBV2
J: TRBJ2-5

CDR3: ASRRTLNTGELF
V: TRBV6-5
J: TRBJ2-2

CDR3: ATSDRASGNTIY
V: TRBV15
J: TRBJ1-3

CDR3: ASSFRALGEQF
V: TRBV7-2
J: TRBJ2-1

CDR3: ASSLGLSPSQPQH
V: TRBV5-5
J: TRBJ1-5

CDR3: SVVGRTGEGYT
V: TRBV29-1
J: TRBJ1-2

CDR3: AWSKSGFGYT
V: TRBV30
J: TRBJ1-2